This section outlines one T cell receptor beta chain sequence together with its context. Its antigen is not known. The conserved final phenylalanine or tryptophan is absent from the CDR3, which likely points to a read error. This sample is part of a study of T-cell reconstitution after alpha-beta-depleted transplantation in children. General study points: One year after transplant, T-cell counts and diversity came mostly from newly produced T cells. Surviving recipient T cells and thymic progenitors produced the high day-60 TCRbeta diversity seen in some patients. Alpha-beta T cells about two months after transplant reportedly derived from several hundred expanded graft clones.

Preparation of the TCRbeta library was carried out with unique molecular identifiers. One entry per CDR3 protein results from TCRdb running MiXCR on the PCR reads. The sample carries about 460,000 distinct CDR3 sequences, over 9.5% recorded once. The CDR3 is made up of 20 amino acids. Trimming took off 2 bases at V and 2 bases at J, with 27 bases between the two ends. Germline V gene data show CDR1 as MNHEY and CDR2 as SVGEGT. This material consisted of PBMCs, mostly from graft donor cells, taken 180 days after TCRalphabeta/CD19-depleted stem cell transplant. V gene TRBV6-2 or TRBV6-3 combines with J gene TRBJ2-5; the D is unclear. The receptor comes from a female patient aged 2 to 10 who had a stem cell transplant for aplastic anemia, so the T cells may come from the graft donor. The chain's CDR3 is CASSYDGSRPSLVWQETQYS. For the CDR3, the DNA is TGTGCCAGCAGTTACGACGGATCCCGACCCTCCCTGGTGTGGCAAGAGACCCAGTACTCC.